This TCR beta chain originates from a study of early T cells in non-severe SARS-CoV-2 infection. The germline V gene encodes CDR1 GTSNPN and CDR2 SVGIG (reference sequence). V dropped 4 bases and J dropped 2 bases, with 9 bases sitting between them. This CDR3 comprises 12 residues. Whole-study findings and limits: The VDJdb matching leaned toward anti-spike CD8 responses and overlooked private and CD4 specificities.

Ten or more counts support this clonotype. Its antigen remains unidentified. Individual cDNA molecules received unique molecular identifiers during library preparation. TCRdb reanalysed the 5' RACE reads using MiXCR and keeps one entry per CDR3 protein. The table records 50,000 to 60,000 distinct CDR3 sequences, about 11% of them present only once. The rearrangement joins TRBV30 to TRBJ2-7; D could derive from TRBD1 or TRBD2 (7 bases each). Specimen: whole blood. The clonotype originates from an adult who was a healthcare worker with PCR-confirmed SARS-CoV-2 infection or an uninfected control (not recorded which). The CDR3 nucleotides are TGTGCCTGGACAGGGGGGGCCTACGAGCAGTACTTC. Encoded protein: CAWTGGAYEQYF.